Presented here are 20 T cell receptor beta chains from one specimen sequenced in a study of blood T cell repertoires in COVID-19 (dated by TCRdb to 2018 to 2020). Library prep was done by the immunoSEQ multiplex PCR assay. This immuneACCESS table, as held by TCRdb, lists in-frame sequences with V and J called but not all clones. Of the missing ones, under half trace to an unresolved V gene in checked studies; the others have no known cause. The sample records about 160,000 clones, 90% to 95% of which are singletons. The top ten clones comprise 3.5% to 5% of the sample. Input material: peripheral blood. The receptors come from a woman in her fifties or sixties with acute or convalescent COVID-19.

The chain combines TRBV28 with TRBJ2-2, with D perhaps matching TRBD2 (6 bases). CDR3 length: 17 residues. Between the trimmed V and J ends, which lost 2 bases and 4 bases, there was a span of 17 bases. CDR1 and CDR2 (germline): MDHEN, SYDVKM. The CDR3 DNA is TGTGCCAGCAGTTTACCCTTTGGGGGAGGAGGCACCGGGGAGCTGTTTTTT. This translates into CASSLPFGGGGTGELFF.

The gene calls are TRBV30 and TRBJ1-1, with D unclear. CDR3 length: 10 amino acids. The ends were cut back, 2 bases at V and 10 bases at J, with 8 bases in the middle. Germline V gives CDR1 GTSNPN, CDR2 SVGIG (reference sequence). Written as DNA, the CDR3 is TGTGCCTGGAGTCTTGAGTCAGCTTTCTTT. Amino acid sequence: CAWSLESAFF.

The chain carries TRBV15 and TRBJ1-1; no reliable D call. The germline V and J ends were trimmed by 0 bases and 1 base, with 6 bases remaining between them. The CDR3 spans 14 residues. Germline V gives CDR1 LNHNV, CDR2 YYDKDF (reference sequence). In DNA form, the CDR3 reads TGTGCCACCAGCAGAGAGAAGAGGAACACTGAAGCTTTCTTT. As protein: CATSREKRNTEAFF.

This rearrangement joins TRBV27 to TRBJ1-4, with a possible D match to TRBD1 (5 bases). This CDR3 contains 13 residues. Trimming stripped 8 bases from V and 0 bases from J, with 7 bases between. CDR1 MNHEY and CDR2 SMNVEV come from the germline V gene (reference sequence). The CDR3 loop is CASGGATNEKLFF. In nucleotides, the CDR3 is TGTGCCAGCGGAGGGGCAACTAATGAAAAACTGTTTTTT.

V and J are TRBV3-1 (or the pseudogene TRBV3-2) and TRBJ1-2; D might be TRBD1 (6 bases). The V end was cut by 3 bases, the J end by 5 bases, with 13 bases between. CDR3 size: 14 residues. Germline V gene lookup returns CDR1 LGHDT and CDR2 YNNKEL (reference sequence). The CDR3 reads CASSHGQIAYGYTF. As DNA, the CDR3 is TGTGCCAGCAGCCACGGACAGATAGCTTATGGCTACACCTTC.

The rearrangement links TRBV6-2 or TRBV6-3 to TRBJ2-7, with a weak D call TRBD1 (5 bases). CDR1 is MNHEY, CDR2 SVGEGT, per germline. V was cut by 0 bases and J by 3 bases, with 6 bases left in between. The CDR3 is made up of 13 amino acids. CDR3 amino acids: CASSYSTVYEQYF. Here the CDR3 DNA reads TGTGCCAGCAGTTACTCGACAGTCTACGAGCAGTACTTC.

This rearrangement joins TRBV3-1 (or the pseudogene TRBV3-2) to TRBJ1-2; 8 positions match TRBD1. This CDR3 has 15 amino acids. With V trimmed by 2 bases and J by 5 bases, 7 bases remained unmatched. CDR1 is LGHDT, CDR2 YNNKEL, per germline (reference sequence). CDR3 loop: CASSQHGQGGYGYTF. CDR3 bases: TGTGCCAGCAGCCAACACGGACAGGGAGGTTATGGCTACACCTTC.

V is TRBV14 and J is TRBJ1-4, with 7 bases aligning to TRBD1. J gave up 6 bases and V 4 bases, and 8 bases lay outside the gene matches. Looked up from germline, CDR1 is SGHDN and CDR2 is FVKESK. This CDR3 has 15 amino acids. The CDR3 region has the DNA TGTGCCAGCAGCCCACAGACAGGGATGGATGAAAAACTGTTTTTT. This gives the protein CASSPQTGMDEKLFF. The variable domain in full, completed from reference TRBV14 and TRBJ1-4, reads EAGVTQFPSHSVIEKGQTVTLRCDPISGHDNLYWYRRVMGKEIKFLLHFVKESKQDESGMPNNRFLAERTGGTYSTLKVQPAELEDSGVYFCASSPQTGMDEKLFFGSGTQLSVL.

The chain uses TRBV3-1 (or the pseudogene TRBV3-2) and TRBJ1-3; D ambiguous. This CDR3 has 18 residues. The ends were cut back, 3 bases at V and 0 bases at J, with 18 bases in the middle. CDR1 is LGHDT, CDR2 YNNKEL, per germline (reference sequence). The CDR3 loop is CASSHPPPTRASGNTIYF. The CDR3 DNA follows: TGTGCCAGCAGCCACCCGCCCCCGACACGTGCCTCTGGAAACACCATATATTTT.

The genes are TRBV3-1 (or the pseudogene TRBV3-2) and TRBJ1-6, with 7 bases lining up with TRBD1. The length of the CDR3 is 18 residues. Germline CDR1 is LGHDT and CDR2 is YNNKEL (reference sequence). J lost 4 bases, V lost 1 base, and 10 bases had no gene match. CDR3 DNA sequence: TGTGCCAGCAGCCAAGCCGCGGGACAGCGAACTTATAATTCACCCCTCCACTTT. This sequence encodes CASSQAAGQRTYNSPLHF.

V is TRBV12-3 or TRBV12-4 and J is TRBJ1-1; the D is unclear. CDR3 length equals 11 residues. The V gene lost 6 bases and the J gene lost 4 bases, with 6 bases spanning the gap. CDR3 sequence: CASSRGTEAFF. CDR3 nucleotide sequence: TGTGCCAGCAGCCGGGGCACTGAAGCTTTCTTT.

CDR3 sequence reads: CASSALTNTGELFF. The CDR3 nucleotides read TGTGCCAGCAGTGCGCTAACGAACACCGGGGAGCTGTTTTTT. The chain is built from TRBV2 and TRBJ2-2; D is ambiguous. The CDR3 is 14 residues long. Germline values: CDR1 SNHLY, CDR2 FYNNEI. Trimming stripped 4 bases from V and 0 bases from J, with 6 bases between.

CDR3 coding DNA: TGCGCCAGCAGCTTACTGACAGACTACGAGCAGTACTTC. Protein product: CASSLLTDYEQYF. The rearrangement joins TRBV5-1 to TRBJ2-7, with D maybe TRBD1 (5 bases). The V gene's germline CDR1 is SGHRS and CDR2 YFSETQ. This CDR3 contains 13 residues. Trimming removed 2 bases from V and 3 bases from J, with 9 bases in between.

V and J are TRBV4-3 and TRBJ2-2; weak D call: TRBD1 (6 bases). Trimming removed 1 base from V and 4 bases from J, with 13 bases in between. The CDR3 totals 16 residues. Germline assignment: CDR1 LGHNA and CDR2 YSLEER. The CDR3 loop is CASSQVPRGGTGELFF. The DNA for the CDR3 is TGCGCCAGCAGCCAAGTTCCCAGAGGGGGCACCGGGGAGCTGTTTTTT.

This clone was recorded once. The chain couples TRBV27 to TRBJ2-7, with 9 bases fitting TRBD2. Germline assignment: CDR1 MNHEY and CDR2 SMNVEV (reference sequence). The CDR3 sequence is 15 residues long. The trim removed 5 bases at V and 2 bases at J, leaving 7 bases unmatched. The CDR3 nucleotides are TGTGCCAGCAGTCGATCTAGCGGGAACCCCTACGAGCAGTACTTC. Protein sequence: CASSRSSGNPYEQYF.

This chain connects TRBV6-2 or TRBV6-3 to TRBJ1-1, with 7 bases identical to TRBD1. V lost 0 bases to trimming and J lost 8 bases; unmatched junction nucleotides: 0. Germline CDR1 reads MNHEY; CDR2 reads SVGEGT. The CDR3 consists of 12 residues. DNA for the CDR3: TGTGCCAGCAGTTACTCGACAGGGGAAGCTTTCTTT. Amino acid sequence: CASSYSTGEAFF.

V usage is TRBV9 and J usage is TRBJ2-7; 7 nucleotides align to TRBD1. This CDR3 has 15 residues. The germline V gene encodes CDR1 SGDLS and CDR2 YYNGEE. The trim removed 0 bases at V and 4 bases at J, leaving 7 bases unmatched. In DNA, the CDR3 is TGTGCCAGCAGCGTAGGCACAGGGGTAGGGTACGAGCAGTACTTC. Amino acids: CASSVGTGVGYEQYF.

The gene calls are TRBV3-1 (or the pseudogene TRBV3-2) and TRBJ2-7; TRBD1 matches 9 bases. CDR1 is LGHDT, CDR2 YNNKEL, per germline (reference sequence). The V segment lost 1 base and the J segment 3 bases; nucleotides outside the gene matches: 1. This CDR3 has 14 amino acids. The CDR3 loop is CASSQGTGDYEQYF. Written as DNA, the CDR3 is TGTGCCAGCAGCCAAGGGACAGGGGACTACGAGCAGTACTTC.

The chain carries TRBV27 and TRBJ1-6; a possible D gene is TRBD1 (6 bases). Germline lookup yields CDR1 MNHEY and CDR2 SMNVEV (reference sequence). Trimming left V 0 bases short and J 7 bases short, with 13 bases between. The CDR3 is 16 residues long. CDR3 sequence (DNA): TGTGCCAGCAGTTTATCAGCAGGGGTTAACAATTCACCCCTCCACTTT. This codes for CASSLSAGVNNSPLHF.

The gene calls are TRBV10-3 and TRBJ2-1; no firm D call. V dropped 3 bases and J dropped 8 bases, with 8 bases sitting between them. This CDR3 is built from 12 residues. Germline CDR1 ENHRY, CDR2 SYGVKD. DNA for the CDR3: TGTGCCATCAGTGAATCCAGTTATGAGCAGTTCTTC. It yields the protein CAISESSYEQFF.